The sample holds a few counts of the clone carrying this T cell receptor (beta chain). Germline V gives CDR1 LNHDA, CDR2 SQIVND (reference sequence). V lost 5 bases and J 0 bases, leaving 11 bases between the germline ends. The CDR3 spans 15 residues. Generated by immunoSEQ multiplex PCR, the TCRdb table keeps only in-frame clones and is missing some. This table has a few hundred thousand clones, roughly 80% appearing once. The data derive from a study of blood T cell repertoires in COVID-19. Turning to the study itself: Samples of COVID-19 (acute and convalescent) were obtained from the United States, Italy and Spain. T cells, B-cell-depleted T cells, or PBMCs provided the cDNA or gDNA that served as material.

The receptor comes from a woman of 80 years or more with COVID-19, enrolled during active disease. The sample comprised peripheral blood. This rearrangement joins TRBV19 to TRBJ1-5; D is undetermined. CDR3 sequence (DNA): TGTGCCAGTAGTCTCAACACCCCTAGCAATCAGCCCCAGCATTTT. It translates to CASSLNTPSNQPQHF.